This is a list of T cell receptor beta chains from one sample in a study of blood T cell repertoires in COVID-19. Some clones are missing from TCRdb's copy, which holds only in-frame ones; the method was immunoSEQ multiplex PCR. The sample lists roughly 100,000 clones; 88% were seen once. The sequenced material came from peripheral blood. Receptor source: a human donor in a cohort sampled during active COVID-19. The CDR3 runs from the conserved cysteine through the conserved F or W. The D gene is left open where the match is weak. Rows may omit the clone size; those that give it use once, few, many or a size class.

j_call clone_size d_call v_call cdr3_aa cdr3_nt
TRBJ1-6 - - TRBV5-4 CASSRTGFSPLHF TGTGCCAGCAGCCGAACAGGGTTTTCACCCCTCCACTTT
TRBJ2-2 - TRBD2 TRBV2 CASSVSSGNTGELFF TGTGCCAGCAGTGTGTCTAGCGGAAACACCGGGGAGCTGTTTTTT
TRBJ2-3 - TRBD2 TRBV5-1 CASSLPTSASTDTQYF TGCGCCAGCAGCTTGCCCACTAGCGCGAGCACAGATACGCAGTATTTT
TRBJ1-2 once TRBD1 TRBV6-6 CASRGQGVFNYGYTF TGTGCCAGCAGGGGACAGGGGGTATTCAACTATGGCTACACCTTC
TRBJ1-2 - TRBD1 TRBV29-1 CSVEAGQSFYGYTF TGCAGCGTTGAAGCGGGACAGAGCTTCTATGGCTACACCTTC
TRBJ2-3 - - TRBV5-1 CASSLGLGHSDTQYF TGCGCCAGCAGCCTGGGCCTGGGGCATTCAGATACGCAGTATTTT
TRBJ2-5 - - TRBV3-1/TRBV3-2 CASRPELVTETQYF TGTGCCAGCAGGCCAGAACTAGTCACCGAGACCCAGTACTTC
TRBJ2-7 - TRBD2 TRBV11-3 CASSSLLAGAGDRSYEQYF TGTGCCAGCAGCTCGCTCTTAGCGGGAGCAGGCGATAGGTCCTACGAGCAGTACTTC
TRBJ1-4 once - TRBV13 CASSLDRLSNEKLFF TGTGCCAGCAGCTTAGACAGGCTTTCTAATGAAAAACTGTTTTTT
TRBJ1-5 - - TRBV9 CASSVGQGQQPQHF TGTGCCAGCAGCGTGGGGCAGGGGCAACAGCCCCAGCATTTT
TRBJ2-7 - TRBD2 TRBV9 CASSVAGLADYEQYF TGTGCCAGCAGCGTAGCGGGACTAGCGGACTACGAGCAGTACTTC
TRBJ2-5 - - TRBV4-2 CASSQAPQETQYF TGTGCCAGCAGCCAAGCTCCCCAAGAGACCCAGTACTTC
TRBJ1-6 - - TRBV4-1 CASRIAVVYNSPLHF TGCGCCAGCAGAATCGCGGTCGTCTATAATTCACCCCTCCACTTT
TRBJ2-1 many TRBD2 TRBV6-4 CASSDSAGGDYNEQFF TGTGCCAGCAGTGACTCGGCGGGGGGCGACTACAATGAGCAGTTCTTC
TRBJ2-1 - TRBD2 TRBV6-2/TRBV6-3 CASSRGTSVHEQFF TGTGCCAGCAGTCGCGGGACTAGCGTCCATGAGCAGTTCTTC
TRBJ2-3 - TRBD2 TRBV5-1 CASSATPVGLAYDTQYF TGCGCCAGCAGCGCCACTCCTGTGGGACTAGCGTATGATACGCAGTATTTT
TRBJ2-3 - - TRBV24-1 CATSDGATDTQYF TGTGCCACCAGTGATGGGGCGACAGATACGCAGTATTTT
TRBJ2-7 - TRBD2 TRBV3-1/TRBV3-2 CASSQRASGVYEQYF TGTGCCAGCAGCCAGAGGGCTAGCGGGGTTTACGAGCAGTACTTC
TRBJ1-4 - - TRBV4-1 CASSQDRQRALFF TGCGCCAGCAGCCAAGATCGACAGCGCGCACTGTTTTTT
TRBJ2-7 - - TRBV30 CAWSVVSFYEQYF TGTGCCTGGAGTGTCGTGTCGTTCTACGAGCAGTACTTC
TRBJ2-3 - TRBD2 TRBV7-9 CASRRTSGSTDTQYF TGTGCCAGCAGACGGACTAGCGGGAGCACAGATACGCAGTATTTT
TRBJ1-1 - - TRBV27 CASSYVQGNTEAFF TGTGCCAGCAGTTACGTGCAGGGAAACACTGAAGCTTTCTTT
TRBJ2-1 - - TRBV11-3 CASSFVPRGPGNEQFF TGTGCCAGCAGCTTTGTACCGCGAGGGCCGGGCAATGAGCAGTTCTTC
TRBJ1-1 few - TRBV10-1 CASKMGRNTEAFF TGCGCCAGCAAGATGGGGCGGAACACTGAAGCTTTCTTT
TRBJ2-1 - TRBD2 TRBV5-4 CASSPQTSGANNEQFF TGTGCCAGCAGCCCACAGACTAGCGGGGCTAACAATGAGCAGTTCTTC
TRBJ1-1 - - TRBV6-6 CASSPFRGIIEAFF TGTGCCAGCAGCCCCTTTCGAGGGATTATTGAAGCTTTCTTT
TRBJ1-1 - - TRBV30 CACGENTEAFF TGTGCCTGCGGGGAGAACACTGAAGCTTTCTTT
TRBJ1-5 - - TRBV2 CASSSQGRGHQPQHF TGTGCCAGCAGTTCCCAGGGGAGGGGACATCAGCCCCAGCATTTT
TRBJ1-4 - - TRBV19 CASGDATNEKLFF TGTGCCAGCGGGGATGCAACTAATGAAAAACTGTTTTTT
TRBJ2-1 once TRBD1 TRBV29-1 CSVQPQGFYNEQFF TGCAGCGTTCAACCACAGGGGTTCTACAATGAGCAGTTCTTC
TRBJ2-5 - - TRBV6-5 CASRRELGETQYF TGTGCCAGCAGGAGGGAGCTAGGAGAGACCCAGTACTTC
TRBJ1-2 few - TRBV28 CASSLLGLGGYTF TGTGCCAGCAGTTTATTGGGCCTTGGCGGCTACACCTTC
TRBJ1-1 - - TRBV6-6 CASSRGQNTEAFF TGTGCCAGCAGTAGGGGCCAGAACACTGAAGCTTTCTTT
TRBJ1-2 - - TRBV6-4 CASSDTGTGSYGYTF TGTGCCAGCAGTGATACAGGGACGGGGAGCTATGGCTACACCTTC
TRBJ1-2 - - TRBV19 CASSVQGTWGYTF TGTGCCAGTAGTGTGCAGGGTACCTGGGGCTACACCTTC
TRBJ1-3 - TRBD1 TRBV18 CASSPTGIGNTIYF TGTGCCAGCTCACCGACAGGGATTGGAAACACCATATATTTT
TRBJ2-1 - TRBD2 TRBV4-2 CASSQSLGAWTSGGARYNEQFF TGTGCCAGCAGCCAAAGCCTCGGGGCTTGGACTAGCGGGGGAGCCCGGTACAATGAGCAGTTCTTC
TRBJ1-2 - - TRBV2 CASSEARQTDGYTF TGTGCCAGCAGTGAAGCCAGACAGACGGATGGCTACACCTTC
TRBJ1-1 - TRBD1 TRBV9 CASSTQGENTEAFF TGTGCCAGCAGTACCCAGGGGGAGAACACTGAAGCTTTCTTT
TRBJ2-1 few TRBD2 TRBV11-2 CASSSVVAGLQFF TGTGCCAGCAGCTCCGTGGTAGCGGGACTGCAGTTCTTC
TRBJ1-4 - - TRBV3-1/TRBV3-2 CASSPAQGKEKLFF TGTGCCAGCAGCCCGGCTCAGGGGAAGGAAAAACTGTTTTTT
TRBJ2-5 - - TRBV3-1/TRBV3-2 CASSPRWRQETQYF TGTGCCAGCAGCCCCCGCTGGCGGCAAGAGACCCAGTACTTC
TRBJ2-6 - - TRBV5-1 CASSPNSGPGANVLTF TGCGCCAGCAGCCCCAACTCAGGCCCTGGGGCCAACGTCCTGACTTTC
TRBJ2-3 - TRBD2 TRBV4-1 CASSQAARGGGTDTQYF TGCGCCAGCAGCCAAGCAGCGCGGGGGGGCGGCACAGATACGCAGTATTTT
TRBJ1-5 - - TRBV7-8 CASSLDPGASPGNQPQHF TGTGCCAGCAGCCTAGACCCAGGGGCGTCTCCCGGCAATCAGCCCCAGCATTTT
TRBJ1-5 - - TRBV7-2 CASSLVGGPSNQPQHF TGTGCCAGCAGCTTAGTGGGGGGTCCTAGCAATCAGCCCCAGCATTTT
TRBJ2-1 - TRBD2 TRBV6-5 CASSYTELAGNEQFF TGTGCCAGCAGTTACACTGAGCTAGCGGGAAATGAGCAGTTCTTC
TRBJ2-5 - TRBD2 TRBV19 CASSPSGVQETQYF TGTGCCAGTAGTCCTAGCGGGGTCCAAGAGACCCAGTACTTC
TRBJ2-7 - TRBD2 TRBV19 CASSSRTSAKSSYEQYF TGTGCCAGTAGTTCCAGGACTAGCGCCAAGAGCTCCTACGAGCAGTACTTC
TRBJ2-3 many - TRBV4-2 CASSQQSRDSTDTQYF TGTGCCAGCAGCCAGCAAAGCAGGGATAGCACAGATACGCAGTATTTT
TRBJ1-2 - - TRBV28 CASSLRGYVGYGYTF TGTGCCAGCAGTTTAAGGGGTTATGTGGGCTATGGCTACACCTTC
TRBJ2-6 once - TRBV10-1 CASSAGAGANVLTF TGCGCCAGCAGTGCAGGGGCCGGGGCCAACGTCCTGACTTTC
TRBJ2-2 - TRBD2 TRBV24-1 CATSVPRTSGNTGELFF TGTGCCACCAGTGTCCCCCGGACTAGCGGGAACACCGGGGAGCTGTTTTTT
TRBJ1-6 - - TRBV2 CASSRQNANSPLHF TGTGCCAGCTCGCGGCAGAATGCGAATTCACCCCTCCACTTT
TRBJ1-3 - - TRBV7-3 CASSLNSPRTGNTIYF TGTGCCAGCAGCTTAAATTCGCCCAGGACAGGAAACACCATATATTTT
TRBJ1-2 once TRBD1 TRBV5-1 CASSAPRTGDPERYGYTF TGCGCCAGCAGCGCCCCCCGGACAGGGGACCCGGAGCGTTATGGCTACACCTTC
TRBJ2-1 - - TRBV25-1 CASSEYGVNEQFF TGTGCCAGCAGTGAATACGGGGTAAATGAGCAGTTCTTC
TRBJ2-3 - - TRBV11-3 CASSLADSSTDTQYF TGTGCCAGCAGCTTAGCGGACAGTTCCACAGATACGCAGTATTTT
TRBJ2-5 - - TRBV6-5 CASSYATSETQYF TGTGCCAGCAGTTACGCGACTTCAGAGACCCAGTACTTC
TRBJ1-2 - - TRBV30 CAWTIGGAESGYTF TGTGCCTGGACCATTGGGGGGGCCGAATCCGGCTACACCTTC